The next 4 T cell receptor beta chains were all read from a single sample in a study of T cells after yellow fever vaccination. From the 5' RACE reads, TCRdb called clonotypes with MiXCR, one entry per CDR3 protein. The data show about 340,000 distinct CDR3 sequences, approximately 12% seen once. This sample comprised CD4+ T cells sorted from PBMCs, obtained 15 days after the yellow fever booster vaccination. Source of these receptors: a man younger than 35 who received the YFV17D yellow fever vaccine.

The CDR3 is CASSQIGRRHTEAFF. CDR3 bases: TGCGCCAGCAGCCAAATAGGCAGGCGGCACACTGAAGCTTTCTTT. The chain joins TRBV4-1 to TRBJ1-1; D remains unclear. Per germline, CDR1 MGHRA and CDR2 YSYEKL. Trimming cost V 2 bases and J 3 bases, with 13 bases left between them. This CDR3 spans 15 amino acids.

The chain links TRBV7-2 to TRBJ2-1, with D perhaps matching TRBD2 (6 bases). CDR3 size: 16 residues. The ends were cut back, 4 bases at V and 3 bases at J, with 16 bases in the middle. The germline V gene encodes CDR1 SGHTA and CDR2 FQGNSA. CDR3 coding DNA: TGTGCCAGCAGCTCAGGTTCCAGGCGGGGCTACAATGAGCAGTTCTTC. Its protein product is CASSSGSRRGYNEQFF.

Ten or more counts support this clonotype. The gene calls are TRBV11-1 and TRBJ2-7; 8 nucleotides line up with TRBD1. This CDR3 spans 16 amino acids. V shed 5 bases, J shed 5 bases, and the junction held 14 bases outside the gene matches. Per germline, CDR1 SGHAT and CDR2 FQDESV (reference sequence). CDR3 DNA sequence: TGTGCCAGCAGCCTTACCGGAGGAGGACAGGGAGACGAGCAGTACTTC. This gives the protein CASSLTGGGQGDEQYF.

The chain combines TRBV27 with TRBJ1-2; 7 nucleotides align to TRBD1. Germline trimming cut 9 bases from V and 5 bases from J; bases unmatched to any gene: 0. CDR1 is MNHEY, CDR2 SMNVEV, per germline (reference sequence). This CDR3 spans 10 amino acids. The CDR3 sequence: CARQGYGYTF. The CDR3, as DNA: TGTGCCAGACAGGGGTATGGCTACACCTTC.